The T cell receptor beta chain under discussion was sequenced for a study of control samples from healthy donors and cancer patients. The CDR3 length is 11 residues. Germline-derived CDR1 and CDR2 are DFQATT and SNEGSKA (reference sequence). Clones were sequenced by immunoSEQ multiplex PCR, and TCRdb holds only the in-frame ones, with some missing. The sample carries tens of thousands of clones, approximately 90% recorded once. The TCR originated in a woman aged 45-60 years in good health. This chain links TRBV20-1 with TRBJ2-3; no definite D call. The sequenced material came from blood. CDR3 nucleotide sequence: TGCAGCCCCCTCCAGGACGTCACGCAGTATTTT. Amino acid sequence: CSPLQDVTQYF.